The rows below give T cell receptor beta chains drawn from one sample of a study of blood T cell repertoires in COVID-19. Data came from immunoSEQ multiplex PCR; TCRdb stores just in-frame clones and leaves some out. The sample contains just over 250,000 clones, more than 75% of which appear only once. Sequencing was carried out using peripheral blood. These receptors came from a woman aged 45-65 years with acute or convalescent COVID-19. CDR3s include the opening cysteine and the closing phenylalanine or tryptophan. D genes are given only for firm matches.

j_call v_call cdr3_length d_call cdr3_aa
TRBJ1-4 TRBV10-3 15 NA CAISESPGGKEKLFF
TRBJ1-2 TRBV7-6 16 NA CASSLQARADTYGYTF
TRBJ1-2 TRBV4-1 15 NA CASSQEWKGRNGYTF
TRBJ1-2 TRBV3-1/TRBV3-2 12 NA CASSQSRDGYTF
TRBJ2-1 TRBV7-3 15 TRBD1 CASRPGTGVYNEQFF
TRBJ1-4 TRBV3-1/TRBV3-2 16 NA CASSQEPTSGVMRLFF
TRBJ2-1 TRBV19 17 NA CASSIAASRSSYNEQFF
TRBJ1-5 TRBV19 14 NA CASSPQADNQPQHF
TRBJ1-2 TRBV7-9 14 NA CASSPNSGGYGYTF
TRBJ1-1 TRBV4-2 16 TRBD1 CASKLDRGLKNTEAFF
TRBJ2-1 TRBV24-1 16 NA CATSPPGTRDVNEQFF
TRBJ2-6 TRBV6-4 15 NA CASTDDSSGANVLTF
TRBJ1-1 TRBV25-1 13 TRBD1 CASTQGAPTEAFF
TRBJ1-2 TRBV29-1 14 TRBD1 CSVEKGAGTGFYTF
TRBJ2-7 TRBV27 14 TRBD1 CASSSGQGVREQYF
TRBJ2-2 TRBV28 16 TRBD2 CASIKAGLVNTGELFF
TRBJ2-1 TRBV29-1 16 TRBD2 CSVEKFGRAQNNEQFF
TRBJ1-2 TRBV13 13 NA CASSLGANYGYTF
TRBJ2-1 TRBV5-1 18 NA CASSLGTSQASPYNEQFF
TRBJ2-7 TRBV19 12 NA CASSIAGYEQYF
TRBJ1-1 TRBV6-5 15 NA CASSLWGQTNTEAFF
TRBJ2-1 TRBV6-2/TRBV6-3 18 NA CASSRHAGLPSSYNEQFF
TRBJ2-3 TRBV4-2 15 NA CASSQAGTYTDTQYF
TRBJ2-1 TRBV5-4 15 TRBD2 CASSLGAGGYNEQFF
TRBJ2-7 TRBV9 14 TRBD2 CASSGLAGVGEQYF
TRBJ1-5 TRBV28 14 NA CASARLELNQPQHF
TRBJ2-7 TRBV11-2 14 TRBD1 CASSFGQGLYEQYF
TRBJ2-5 TRBV25-1 13 NA CASSVNSQETQYF
TRBJ2-1 TRBV6-5 12 TRBD1 CASSLQGNEQFF
TRBJ2-7 TRBV2 14 TRBD1 CASSERTGDYEQYF
TRBJ2-4 TRBV7-6 14 TRBD2 CASSPSGRGNIQYF
TRBJ1-2 TRBV14 13 NA CASSQGQDYGYTF
TRBJ1-3 TRBV9 16 NA CASSPKTSGVGNTIYF
TRBJ2-5 TRBV5-6 13 NA CASSLAQLETQYF
TRBJ1-6 TRBV5-1 13 NA CASSLEERGSPHF
TRBJ1-5 TRBV29-1 13 TRBD1 CSVGQGGNQPQHF
TRBJ2-1 TRBV11-3 13 TRBD2 CASSFGLANEQFF
TRBJ2-2 TRBV9 16 NA CASSQTGTRDTGELFF
TRBJ2-5 TRBV19 13 TRBD2 CASSQRDKETQYF
TRBJ1-1 TRBV28 17 NA CASSLIGGEGSNTEAFF
TRBJ1-5 TRBV27 17 NA CASSLSRAWGVRQPQHF
TRBJ1-5 TRBV30 13 NA CAWSVIGRQPQHF
TRBJ2-1 TRBV20-1 10 NA CSVLGVEQFF